This entry lists 23 T cell receptor beta chains sequenced from one sample in a study of post-analysis software for immune sequencing data. Study-level findings and limits: Patients carried five TRBV segments more frequently than controls did, and TRBV5-6, TRBV5-1 and TRBV20-1 were among them.

No antigen has been assigned to these receptors. TCR beta cDNA libraries included unique molecular identifiers. TCRdb recomputed calls from the PCR reads with MiXCR, one row per CDR3 protein. The sample lists around 710,000 distinct CDR3 sequences; around 42% were seen once. Sequences were obtained from blood. The origin of the receptors is a girl aged 10 to 17 with multiple sclerosis.

The genes are TRBV6-4 and TRBJ2-1, with 7 bases aligning to TRBD2. Germline CDR1 is MRHNA and CDR2 is SNTAGT. Trimming at V came to 6 bases and at J to 9 bases, leaving 14 bases not matched to a gene. CDR3 size: 15 residues. The CDR3 loop is CASSPIGGGPGEQFF. Written as DNA, the CDR3 is TGTGCCAGCAGCCCAATTGGGGGAGGGCCTGGTGAGCAGTTCTTC.

The rearrangement uses TRBV10-1 and TRBJ2-3; 8 bases are shared with TRBD2. Germline-derived CDR1 and CDR2 are WNHNN and SYGVQD (reference sequence). The V gene end was trimmed by 0 bases and the J gene end by 3 bases; junction bases not matched to a gene: 2. The CDR3 sequence is 15 residues long. This CDR3 reads CASSESSGRTDTQYF. CDR3 nucleotide sequence: TGCGCCAGCAGTGAGTCAAGCGGGAGAACAGATACGCAGTATTTT.

This clonotype has only a few counts. This chain links TRBV6-6 with TRBJ2-7, with 10 bases aligning to TRBD2. The germline gives CDR1 MNHNY, CDR2 SVGAGI (reference sequence). Germline trimming cut 2 bases from V and 2 bases from J; bases unmatched to any gene: 9. CDR3 size: 17 residues. The CDR3 DNA sequence: TGTGCCAGCAGTTACGGAGCGGGAGGGCCAGTGGCCTACGAGCAGTACTTC. Protein product: CASSYGAGGPVAYEQYF.

This chain links TRBV20-1 with TRBJ2-3, with TRBD2 matching over 9 bases. Germline-derived CDR1 and CDR2 are DFQATT and SNEGSKA (reference sequence). J was trimmed by 5 bases and V by 3 bases; bases with no gene match: 12. The CDR3 extends over 16 amino acids. The DNA of the CDR3 is TGCAGTGCTAGCCCGGATAGCGGGAGTGTGGGAGATACGCAGTATTTT. This sequence encodes CSASPDSGSVGDTQYF.

This clonotype came up a few times. CDR3: CASSQVVYNEQFF. As DNA, the CDR3 is TGCGCCAGCAGCCAAGTGGTGTACAATGAGCAGTTCTTC. The chain combines TRBV4-1 with TRBJ2-1; D not resolved. The V end lost 1 base, the J end lost 4 bases, and 5 bases lay between the germline ends. CDR1 is MGHRA and CDR2 is YSYEKL in the germline V gene. The CDR3 loop spans 13 amino acids.

This sequence joins TRBV12-3 or TRBV12-4 and TRBJ2-7, with TRBD2 as a possible D gene (6 bases). The CDR3 has 14 residues. Trimming shortened V by 8 bases and J by 6 bases, and 20 bases separated the two germline ends. CDR3 DNA sequence: TGTGCCAGCCGACTCGGGGGAAGTGTGAGCGAGCAGTACTTC. Encoded protein: CASRLGGSVSEQYF.

V gene TRBV7-3 combines with J gene TRBJ2-1, with 10 bases fitting TRBD2. After removal of 3 bases from V and 5 bases from J, the junction contained 10 bases not matched to a gene. The CDR3 runs to 17 residues. Per germline, CDR1 SGHTA and CDR2 FQGTGA. CDR3 sequence reads: CASSLNSGRTPNNEQFF. The CDR3 region has the DNA TGTGCCAGCAGCTTGAATAGCGGGAGGACACCTAACAATGAGCAGTTCTTC.

This clonotype was counted only a few times. CDR3 coding DNA: TGTGCCAGCAGCCAAGATCCTAGCTACAATCAGCCCCAGCATTTT. Translating it yields CASSQDPSYNQPQHF. The chain recombines TRBV3-1 with TRBJ1-5; no definite D call. This CDR3 has 15 residues. Trimming shortened V by 0 bases and J by 3 bases, and 9 bases separated the two germline ends. The germline V gene has CDR1 LGHDT and CDR2 YNNKEL (reference sequence).

The chain is built from TRBV7-9 and TRBJ1-4; D gene ambiguous. Trimming removed 1 base from V and 6 bases from J, with 9 bases in between. Germline CDR1 and CDR2: SEHNR and FQNEAQ (reference sequence). This CDR3 contains 14 residues. CDR3 DNA: TGTGCCAGCAGCTTAGGGCAGTTCGATGAAAAACTGTTTTTT. It specifies CASSLGQFDEKLFF. Combining the CDR3 with reference TRBV7-9 and TRBJ1-4 gives the whole variable domain DTGVSQNPRHKITKRGQNVTFRCDPISEHNRLYWYRQTLGQGPEFLTYFQNEAQLEKSRLLSDRFSAERPKGSFSTLEIQRTEQGDSAMYLCASSLGQFDEKLFFGSGTQLSVL.

This chain links TRBV6-5 with TRBJ2-3; D not certain. This CDR3 is built from 13 residues. Germline values: CDR1 MNHEY, CDR2 SVGAGI. V gave up 3 bases and J gave up 6 bases, with 10 bases separating them. The CDR3: CASSYQPLDTQYF. In DNA form, the CDR3 reads TGTGCCAGCAGTTATCAGCCCCTGGATACGCAGTATTTT.

The table lists this clonotype with a few counts. The chain has TRBV6-5 and TRBJ1-5; D gene ambiguous. V gave up 5 bases and J gave up 6 bases, with 14 bases separating them. In germline, CDR1 is MNHEY, CDR2 SVGAGI. The CDR3 runs 14 residues. CDR3 protein: CASSPESHGQPQHF. The CDR3 nucleotides read TGTGCCAGCAGTCCAGAATCACACGGTCAGCCCCAGCATTTT.

This clonotype came up a few times. The chain carries TRBV7-9 and TRBJ2-1; D not resolved. The CDR3 is 16 amino acids. Trimming pared 6 bases from V and 1 base from J, leaving 16 bases between. Germline V lookup: CDR1 SEHNR, CDR2 FQNEAQ (reference sequence). CDR3 sequence (DNA): TGTGCCAGCAGGTACGGATCCTTAAGTTCCTACAATGAGCAGTTCTTC. Translating gives CASRYGSLSSYNEQFF.

The J gene is TRBJ2-7, the V gene TRBV3-1; 9 bases match TRBD2. The CDR3 sequence is 14 residues long. Per germline, CDR1 LGHDT and CDR2 YNNKEL (reference sequence). With 11 bases clipped from V and 1 base from J, the junction kept 9 bases outside the gene matches. CDR3 region: CAASPAGGSYEQYF. The CDR3 coding sequence is TGTGCCGCCTCTCCGGCGGGAGGGTCCTACGAGCAGTACTTC.

This clonotype was seen more than once but under ten times. V is TRBV20-1 and J is TRBJ2-1; TRBD2 is a possible D gene (5 bases). V was shortened by 3 bases and J by 6 bases, with 18 bases between the two germline ends. This CDR3 contains 15 residues. Germline lookup yields CDR1 DFQATT and CDR2 SNEGSKA (reference sequence). CDR3 in amino acids: CSARPSPSRFNEQFF. The CDR3 DNA sequence: TGCAGTGCTAGGCCGAGCCCTAGCAGGTTCAATGAGCAGTTCTTC.

This chain connects TRBV12-5 to TRBJ2-1; D assignment may be TRBD1 or TRBD2 (6 bases each). V lost 5 bases, J lost 8 bases, and 22 bases lay in between. Germline V gene sequence: CDR1 LGHNT, CDR2 FRNRAP. The CDR3 consists of 16 residues. The CDR3 region is CASGPPVSGAFYEQFF. The CDR3 nucleotides are TGTGCTAGTGGTCCCCCCGTCTCGGGGGCGTTTTATGAGCAGTTCTTC.

This clonotype was found a few times. This chain connects TRBV20-1 to TRBJ2-1, with D perhaps TRBD1 or TRBD2 (5 bases each). The CDR3 extends over 14 amino acids. Trimming took off 3 bases at V and 2 bases at J, with 11 bases between the two ends. The germline V gene has CDR1 DFQATT and CDR2 SNEGSKA (reference sequence). The CDR3 DNA reads TGCAGTGCTAGGTCGCAGGGAGCCTACAATGAGCAGTTCTTC. It encodes CSARSQGAYNEQFF.

The chain carries TRBV20-1 and TRBJ2-7, with 7 bases aligning to TRBD2. This CDR3 has 15 amino acids. The germline gives CDR1 DFQATT, CDR2 SNEGSKA (reference sequence). With V trimmed by 1 base and J by 2 bases, 8 bases remained unmatched. CDR3 nucleotides: TGCAGTGCTAGAGGACCTAGCGGAGACCCCTACGAGCAGTACTTC. Amino acid sequence: CSARGPSGDPYEQYF.

The chain recombines TRBV28 with TRBJ2-7, with D uncertain. CDR1 and CDR2 from the germline V gene are MDHEN and SYDVKM. Trimming removed 6 bases at V and 3 bases at J, with 12 bases between. This CDR3 is 13 amino acids long. DNA of the CDR3: TGTGCCAGCAGCCAACGTGCGGACTACGAGCAGTACTTC. This sequence encodes CASSQRADYEQYF.

In this sample, this clonotype turned up a few times. This chain connects TRBV4-2 to TRBJ2-1, with D possibly matching TRBD1 (6 bases). V lost 0 bases, J lost 1 base, and 13 bases lay in between. From germline, CDR1 is LGHNA and CDR2 YNFKEQ. This CDR3 has 17 amino acids. Here the CDR3 reads CASSQDSTGPSYNEQFF. Here the CDR3 DNA reads TGTGCCAGCAGCCAAGATTCGACAGGTCCTTCCTACAATGAGCAGTTCTTC.

This clonotype was seen a few times. V usage is TRBV4-2 and J usage is TRBJ2-7; perhaps TRBD1 as D (5 bases). Germline lookup yields CDR1 LGHNA and CDR2 YNFKEQ. The CDR3 extends over 16 amino acids. V was trimmed by 1 base and J by 1 base, leaving 14 bases between them. The CDR3 bases are TGTGCCAGCAGCCAAGGGCTCGGACAAGGTTCCTACGAGCAGTACTTC. This encodes CASSQGLGQGSYEQYF.

J is TRBJ2-7 and V is TRBV5-4, with TRBD2 matching 11 bases. The junction had 6 bases not matched to a gene; V was cut back by 4 bases and J by 0 bases. Germline CDR1 and CDR2: SGHNT and YYREEE (reference sequence). The CDR3 covers 16 residues. The CDR3, as DNA: TGTGCCAGCAGCGTGGGACTAGCGGAACTCTCCTACGAGCAGTACTTC. Translated, it gives CASSVGLAELSYEQYF.

The chain joins TRBV5-1 to TRBJ2-5; D assignment may be TRBD1 or TRBD2 (5 bases each). The CDR3 totals 15 residues. Trimming took 5 bases from V and 8 from J, leaving 22 bases between them. Germline V lookup: CDR1 SGHRS, CDR2 YFSETQ. The CDR3 spells CASRQAGSPVDTQYF. In DNA form, the CDR3 reads TGCGCCAGCAGACAGGCAGGGAGCCCGGTGGATACCCAGTACTTC.

This clonotype has only a few counts. This chain links TRBV6-6 with TRBJ1-5, with D unresolved. There are 14 residues in the CDR3. Germline values: CDR1 MNHNY, CDR2 SVGAGI (reference sequence). With 6 bases removed from V and 1 base from J, the gap between germline ends came to 10 bases. CDR3 sequence (DNA): TGTGCCAGCAGCCCTGACACGAGCAATCAGCCCCAGCATTTT. This translates into CASSPDTSNQPQHF.